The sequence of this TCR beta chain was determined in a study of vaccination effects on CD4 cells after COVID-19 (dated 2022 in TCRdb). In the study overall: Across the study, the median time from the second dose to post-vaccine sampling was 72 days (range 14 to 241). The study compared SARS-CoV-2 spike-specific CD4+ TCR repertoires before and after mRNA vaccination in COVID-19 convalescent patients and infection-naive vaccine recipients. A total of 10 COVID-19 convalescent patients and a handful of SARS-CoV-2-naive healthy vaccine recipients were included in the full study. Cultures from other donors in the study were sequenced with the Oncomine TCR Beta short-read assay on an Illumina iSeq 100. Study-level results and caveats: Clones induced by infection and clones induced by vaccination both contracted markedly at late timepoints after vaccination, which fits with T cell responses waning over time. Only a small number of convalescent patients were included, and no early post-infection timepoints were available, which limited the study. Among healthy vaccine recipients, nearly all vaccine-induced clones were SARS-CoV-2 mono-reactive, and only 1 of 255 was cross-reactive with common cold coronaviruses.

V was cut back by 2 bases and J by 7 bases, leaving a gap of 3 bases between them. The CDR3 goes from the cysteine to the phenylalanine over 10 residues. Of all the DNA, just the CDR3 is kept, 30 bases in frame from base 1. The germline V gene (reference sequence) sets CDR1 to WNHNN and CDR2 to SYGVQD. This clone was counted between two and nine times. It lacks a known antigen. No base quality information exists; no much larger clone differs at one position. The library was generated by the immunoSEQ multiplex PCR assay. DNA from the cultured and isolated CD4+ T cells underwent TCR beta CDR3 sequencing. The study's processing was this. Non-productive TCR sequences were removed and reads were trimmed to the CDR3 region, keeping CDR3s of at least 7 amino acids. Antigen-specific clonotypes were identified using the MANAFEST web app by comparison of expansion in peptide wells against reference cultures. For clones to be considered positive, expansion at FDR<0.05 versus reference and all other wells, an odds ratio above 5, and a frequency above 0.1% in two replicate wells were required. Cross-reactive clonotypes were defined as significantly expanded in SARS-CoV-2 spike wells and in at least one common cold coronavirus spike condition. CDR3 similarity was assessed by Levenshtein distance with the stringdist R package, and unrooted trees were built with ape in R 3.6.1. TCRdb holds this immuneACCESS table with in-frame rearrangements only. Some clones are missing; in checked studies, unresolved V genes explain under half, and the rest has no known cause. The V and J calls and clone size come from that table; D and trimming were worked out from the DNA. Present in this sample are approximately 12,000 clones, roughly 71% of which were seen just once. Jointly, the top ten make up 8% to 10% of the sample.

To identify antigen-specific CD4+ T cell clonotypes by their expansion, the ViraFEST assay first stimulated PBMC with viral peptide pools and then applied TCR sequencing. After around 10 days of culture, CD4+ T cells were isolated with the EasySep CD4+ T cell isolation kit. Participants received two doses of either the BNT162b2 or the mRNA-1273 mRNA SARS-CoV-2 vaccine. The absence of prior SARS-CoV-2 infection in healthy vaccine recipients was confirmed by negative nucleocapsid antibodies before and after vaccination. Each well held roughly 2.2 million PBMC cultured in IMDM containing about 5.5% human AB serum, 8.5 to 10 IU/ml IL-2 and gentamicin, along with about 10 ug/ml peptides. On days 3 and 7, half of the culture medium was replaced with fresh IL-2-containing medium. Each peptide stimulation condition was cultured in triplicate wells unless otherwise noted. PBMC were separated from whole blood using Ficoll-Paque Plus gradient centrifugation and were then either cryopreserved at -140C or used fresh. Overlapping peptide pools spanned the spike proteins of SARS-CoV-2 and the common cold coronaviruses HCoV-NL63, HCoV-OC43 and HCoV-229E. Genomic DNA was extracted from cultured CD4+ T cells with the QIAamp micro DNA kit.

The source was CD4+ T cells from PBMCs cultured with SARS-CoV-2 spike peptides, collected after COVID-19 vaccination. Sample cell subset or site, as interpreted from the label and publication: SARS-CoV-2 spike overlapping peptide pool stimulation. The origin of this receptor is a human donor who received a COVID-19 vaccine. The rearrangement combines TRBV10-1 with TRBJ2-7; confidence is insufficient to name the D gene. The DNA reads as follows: TGCGCCAGCAGTGAGCAAGAGCAGTACTTC. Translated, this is CASSEQEQYF.